This T cell receptor (beta chain) was found in a study of blood T cell repertoires in COVID-19. Cohort assignment relied on participant-reported clinical history. Only in-frame clones appear in the TCRdb table, and some are missing; sequencing was by immunoSEQ multiplex PCR. The table has roughly 190,000 clones, 86% seen once. Sequences were obtained from PBMCs or T cells enriched from blood (not recorded which). This receptor was obtained from a woman aged 40 to 50 in a cohort exposed to, infected with or recovered from COVID-19 (not recorded which).

CDR3 coding DNA: TGTGCCAGCAGTCGTGCAGGGGGCTACGAGCAGTACTTC. It encodes CASSRAGGYEQYF. V usage is TRBV27 and J usage is TRBJ2-7; TRBD1 matches at 7 bases. This CDR3 comprises 13 residues. The germline V gene encodes CDR1 MNHEY and CDR2 SMNVEV (reference sequence). The V gene end was trimmed by 5 bases and the J gene end by 3 bases; junction bases not matched to a gene: 4.